Below, 28 T cell receptor beta chains from the same sample are listed, as sequenced in a study of T-cell memory formation after mild COVID-19. TCRdb independently ran MiXCR on the 5' RACE reads; one entry per CDR3 protein. The sample comprises a few hundred thousand distinct CDR3 sequences, under 25% of which are singletons, and approximately 13% rests with the top ten. Sequencing was carried out using PBMCs or a T cell subset sorted from them (not recorded which). The source of these receptors is an adult woman who had mild COVID-19 (a few samples of this study predate the infection). Cell type and time point are not known.

This clonotype was picked up a small number of times. The genes are TRBV18 and TRBJ2-3; D is unclear. The V end was cut by 0 bases, the J end by 0 bases, with 4 bases between. The CDR3 loop spans 14 amino acids. The germline V gene has CDR1 KGHSH and CDR2 LQKENI. The CDR3, as DNA: TGTGCCAGCTCACCACCGGGGAGCACAGATACGCAGTATTTT. Translation gives CASSPPGSTDTQYF. The full variable domain, rest sourced from reference TRBV18 and TRBJ2-3, is NAGVMQNPRHLVRRRGQEARLRCSPMKGHSHVYWYRQLPEEGLKFMVYLQKENIIDESGMPKERFSAEFPKEGPSILRIQQVVRGDSAAYFCASSPPGSTDTQYFGPGTRLTVL.

The CDR3 spells CASSEMSGYNEQFF. DNA of the CDR3: TGTGCCAGCAGTGAAATGAGTGGATACAATGAGCAGTTCTTC. The V gene is TRBV2, the J gene TRBJ2-1; D gene unclear. This CDR3 is built from 14 residues. Germline V gene sequence: CDR1 SNHLY, CDR2 FYNNEI. Deletions cut 2 bases from V and 4 bases from J, with 9 bases between. Together with reference TRBV2 and TRBJ2-1, the CDR3 gives the full variable domain: EPEVTQTPSHQVTQMGQEVILRCVPISNHLYFYWYRQILGQKVEFLVSFYNNEISEKSEIFDDQFSVERPDGSNFTLKIRSTKLEDSAMYFCASSEMSGYNEQFFGPGTRLTVL.

CDR3 loop: CASSKTTAGPDTQYF. The CDR3 DNA sequence: TGTGCCAGCAGTAAGACTACCGCGGGGCCAGATACGCAGTATTTT. The chain joins TRBV6-2 or TRBV6-3 to TRBJ2-3; D possibly corresponds to TRBD2 (6 bases). The V end was cut by 5 bases, the J end by 4 bases, with 16 bases between. CDR1 and CDR2 (germline): MNHEY, SVGEGT. The CDR3 has 15 residues.

This clonotype was counted only a few times. The chain employs TRBV12-3 or TRBV12-4 and TRBJ1-6, with 11 bases fitting TRBD1. CDR3 length: 16 amino acids. V was pared by 4 bases and J by 6 bases, with 5 bases of the junction left unmatched. CDR3 in amino acids: CASSSLGTGGNSPLHF. The CDR3 DNA is TGTGCCAGCAGTTCACTAGGGACAGGGGGTAATTCACCCCTCCACTTT.

This clonotype was detected a few times. V is TRBV7-9 and J is TRBJ2-2, with TRBD2 identical over 7 bases. Germline CDR1 is SEHNR and CDR2 is FQNEAQ (reference sequence). This CDR3 is built from 18 residues. V lost 5 bases to trimming and J lost 3 bases; unmatched junction nucleotides: 15. The CDR3 loop reads CASSRLSWGGQDTGELFF. The CDR3 DNA reads as TGTGCCAGCAGCCGCCTGTCCTGGGGGGGTCAGGACACCGGGGAGCTGTTTTTT.

The genes are TRBV6-1 and TRBJ1-3; no clear D. This CDR3 is built from 15 residues. Trimming removed 7 bases at V and 4 bases at J, with 17 bases between. CDR1 is MNHNS and CDR2 is SASEGT in the germline V gene. CDR3 in amino acids: CASIELGPAGNTIYF. The CDR3 DNA follows: TGTGCCAGCATCGAATTAGGGCCCGCCGGAAACACCATATATTTT.

This clonotype was detected only a few times. This chain uses TRBV27 with TRBJ1-1, with D possibly TRBD1 on 6 matching bases. From germline, CDR1 is MNHEY and CDR2 SMNVEV (reference sequence). The length of the CDR3 is 16 residues. V lost 3 bases and J lost 11, with 25 bases in between. The CDR3 DNA reads TGTGCCAGCAGTTTTGGCCGCGGGGGGGGCAGGCCTTGGGCTTTCTTT. This encodes CASSFGRGGGRPWAFF.

This chain joins TRBV6-5 and TRBJ2-5; tentative D call: TRBD1 (5 bases). V lost 4 bases to trimming and J lost 7 bases, with 19 bases between them. CDR1 is MNHEY, CDR2 SVGAGI, per germline. The CDR3 totals 15 residues. The CDR3 nucleotides read TGTGCCAGCAGTTCCGCCGACAGCCCCCAGGGGACCCAGTACTTC. Its translation is CASSSADSPQGTQYF.

The sample holds many counts of this clonotype. CDR3 protein: CASSLGAVSSTDTQYF. In DNA form, the CDR3 reads TGCGCCAGCAGCCTCGGGGCGGTTTCTAGCACAGATACGCAGTATTTT. The gene calls are TRBV4-1 and TRBJ2-3; either TRBD1 or TRBD2 may supply D (5 bases each). Trimming pared 4 bases from V and 0 bases from J, leaving 14 bases between. In germline, CDR1 is MGHRA, CDR2 YSYEKL. The CDR3 runs 16 residues.

This clonotype was picked up a small number of times. The CDR3 bases are TGCGCCAGCAGCCAAGCCTCCGCGGGGACAGGTATTGGTACGCAGTATTTT. This encodes CASSQASAGTGIGTQYF. This chain uses TRBV4-1 with TRBJ2-3, with TRBD1 matching 8 bases. With 1 base clipped from V and 8 bases from J, the junction kept 14 bases outside the gene matches. Germline CDR1 and CDR2: MGHRA and YSYEKL. CDR3 size: 17 residues.

The chain links TRBV7-2 to TRBJ2-1; 11 bases agree with TRBD2. CDR1 SGHTA and CDR2 FQGNSA come from the germline V gene. V was clipped by 7 bases and J by 11 bases; unmatched bases: 16. The CDR3 length is 16 residues. The CDR3 DNA is TGTGCCAGCACCCCAAGCCCGGGACTAGCGGCAATTAAGCAGTTCTTC. The encoded protein is CASTPSPGLAAIKQFF. Based on the CDR3 plus reference TRBV7-2 and TRBJ2-1, the full variable domain is GAGVSQSPSNKVTEKGKDVELRCDPISGHTALYWYRQSLGQGLEFLIYFQGNSAPDKSGLPSDRFSAERTGGSVSTLTIQRTQQEDSAVYLCASTPSPGLAAIKQFFGPGTRLTVL.

This clonotype was recorded many times. CDR3 region: CASSPLGSYEQYF. As DNA, the CDR3 is TGCGCCAGCAGCCCCCTGGGCTCCTACGAGCAGTACTTC. The chain links TRBV10-2 to TRBJ2-7; D is uncertain. Germline V gene sequence: CDR1 WSHSY, CDR2 SAAADI. CDR3 length equals 13 residues. Trimming removed 6 bases from V and 0 bases from J, with 9 bases in between.

The chain couples TRBV15 to TRBJ2-5, with D possibly matching TRBD2 (7 bases). Germline V lookup: CDR1 LNHNV, CDR2 YYDKDF (reference sequence). The V and J ends lost 0 bases and 4 bases respectively, with 18 bases between them. The CDR3 contains 17 residues. CDR3 in amino acids: CATSRDRGGASGETQYF. The CDR3 DNA follows: TGTGCCACCAGCAGAGATAGAGGGGGGGCGTCTGGAGAGACCCAGTACTTC.

The chain has TRBV18 and TRBJ1-5, with 11 bases identical to TRBD1. The CDR3 is made up of 16 amino acids. The germline V gene encodes CDR1 KGHSH and CDR2 LQKENI. The V segment lost 3 bases and the J segment 7 bases; nucleotides outside the gene matches: 8. CDR3: CASSPTGTGGDQPQHF. As DNA, the CDR3 is TGTGCCAGCTCACCTACCGGGACAGGGGGAGACCAGCCCCAGCATTTT.

CDR3 protein: CASSVEGAGNSPLHF. As DNA, the CDR3 is TGTGCCAGCAGCGTGGAGGGGGCTGGGAATTCACCCCTCCACTTT. The chain links TRBV9 to TRBJ1-6, with 7 bases aligning to TRBD1. V lost 2 bases, J lost 7 bases, and 6 bases stayed unmatched. This CDR3 is built from 15 residues. Germline assignment: CDR1 SGDLS and CDR2 YYNGEE.

This clonotype appeared a few times. J is TRBJ2-7 and V is TRBV20-1; D not resolved. V was cut by 4 bases and J by 0 bases, with 13 bases left in between. Germline CDR1 reads DFQATT; CDR2 reads SNEGSKA (reference sequence). CDR3 length equals 14 residues. The CDR3 loop is CSANPLGLSYEQYF. The CDR3 DNA follows: TGCAGTGCTAATCCCCTGGGTCTCTCCTACGAGCAGTACTTC.

This chain joins TRBV6-2 or TRBV6-3 and TRBJ2-7; TRBD1 aligns across 7 bases. From germline, CDR1 is MNHEY and CDR2 SVGEGT. V lost 6 bases to trimming and J lost 2 bases; unmatched junction nucleotides: 10. The CDR3 is made up of 15 amino acids. The CDR3 loop reads CASRPTGFETYEQYF. The CDR3, as DNA: TGTGCCAGCAGACCGACAGGGTTTGAGACCTACGAGCAGTACTTC.

The V call is TRBV11-2, the J call TRBJ2-5; D is unclear. V shed 3 bases and J shed 2 bases, with 10 bases lying between them. There are 14 residues in the CDR3. CDR1 is SGHAT, CDR2 FQNNGV, per germline. The CDR3, as DNA: TGTGCCAGCAGCTTCCCTGTGGGGCAAGAGACCCAGTACTTC. Translated, it gives CASSFPVGQETQYF. Based on the CDR3 plus reference TRBV11-2 and TRBJ2-5, the full variable domain is EAGVAQSPRYKIIEKRQSVAFWCNPISGHATLYWYQQILGQGPKLLIQFQNNGVVDDSQLPKDRFSAERLKGVDSTLKIQPAKLEDSAVYLCASSFPVGQETQYFGPGTRLLVL.

This chain connects TRBV25-1 to TRBJ2-3; a weak D match, TRBD1 (5 bases). Germline CDR1 MGHDK, CDR2 SYGVNS. Trimming cost V 2 bases and J 4 bases, with 13 bases left between them. The CDR3 length is 15 residues. This CDR3 is CASSESQQGSDTQYF. CDR3 nucleotide sequence: TGTGCCAGCAGTGAAAGTCAGCAGGGATCAGATACGCAGTATTTT.

The chain carries TRBV5-6 and TRBJ2-3; 7 bases line up with TRBD2. This CDR3 is built from 16 residues. The germline V gene has CDR1 SGHDT and CDR2 YYEEEE. Trimming cost V 1 base and J 4 bases; bases outside gene matches: 9. The CDR3 nucleotides read TGTGCCAGCAGCTTGAGGGACTACCTCGAGTCAGATACGCAGTATTTT. This codes for CASSLRDYLESDTQYF.

V gene TRBV5-1 combines with J gene TRBJ2-7, with 10 nucleotides matching TRBD2. CDR3 length: 14 amino acids. The germline V gene has CDR1 SGHRS and CDR2 YFSETQ. The junction had 3 bases not matched to a gene; V was cut back by 3 bases and J by 3 bases. In nucleotides, the CDR3 is TGCGCCAGCAGCTCCGGGACTAGCGTCTACGAGCAGTACTTC. Protein product: CASSSGTSVYEQYF.

V and J are TRBV29-1 and TRBJ2-4; D is uncertain. Germline V lookup: CDR1 SQVTM, CDR2 ANQGSEA. This CDR3 is 13 amino acids long. Trimming took off 5 bases at V and 1 base at J, with 9 bases between the two ends. The CDR3 DNA sequence: TGCAGCGTTCATGTAGGGGCCAAAAACATTCAGTACTTC. Translating it yields CSVHVGAKNIQYF.

This clonotype has more than one count but fewer than ten. The gene calls are TRBV7-9 and TRBJ2-2; D unclear. V lost 3 bases and J 5 bases, leaving 7 bases between the germline ends. The germline V gene encodes CDR1 SEHNR and CDR2 FQNEAQ (reference sequence). This CDR3 has 13 residues. CDR3 DNA: TGTGCCAGCAGCTTTGTGGTTACCGGGGAGCTGTTTTTT. This sequence encodes CASSFVVTGELFF.

This clonotype was observed a handful of times. The V gene is TRBV7-6, the J gene TRBJ2-7, with 11 positions matching TRBD1. CDR1 is SGHVS, CDR2 FNYEAQ, per germline. The J segment lost 2 bases and the V segment lost 1 base, leaving 7 bases of the junction unmatched. The CDR3 is 17 amino acids. This CDR3 is CASSLGPQGQGAYEQYF. CDR3 in DNA: TGTGCCAGCAGCTTAGGGCCTCAGGGACAGGGGGCCTACGAGCAGTACTTC.

CDR3 sequence: CASSVGRQGDGYTF. Written as DNA, the CDR3 is TGTGCCAGCAGCGTAGGCAGACAGGGTGACGGCTACACCTTC. The chain joins TRBV9 to TRBJ1-2; 7 nucleotides align to TRBD1. The CDR3 has 14 residues. The V gene's germline CDR1 is SGDLS and CDR2 YYNGEE. Germline trimming cut 0 bases from V and 8 bases from J; bases unmatched to any gene: 7.

The table lists this clonotype with a few counts. The chain uses TRBV30 and TRBJ2-7; 7 bases fit TRBD1. The germline V gene has CDR1 GTSNPN and CDR2 SVGIG (reference sequence). Trimming took 4 bases from V and 2 from J; bases not matched to a gene: 5. The CDR3 is 13 residues long. The CDR3 DNA reads as TGTGCCTGGACCGGGACAGACACCTACGAGCAGTACTTC. It translates to CAWTGTDTYEQYF.

The rearrangement uses TRBV3-1 and TRBJ2-2; D may match TRBD1 or TRBD2 (5 bases each). This CDR3 is built from 15 residues. Per the germline V gene, CDR1 is LGHDT and CDR2 is YNNKEL (reference sequence). V was cut by 7 bases and J by 4 bases, with 16 bases left in between. The CDR3 sequence: CASNLRGQGTGELFF. CDR3 DNA: TGTGCCAGCAACCTCCGGGGCCAGGGCACCGGGGAGCTGTTTTTT. Together with reference TRBV3-1 and TRBJ2-2, the CDR3 gives the full variable domain: DTAVSQTPKYLVTQMGNDKSIKCEQNLGHDTMYWYKQDSKKFLKIMFSYNNKELIINETVPNRFSPKSPDKAHLNLHINSLELGDSAVYFCASNLRGQGTGELFFGEGSRLTVL.

Ten or more counts support this clonotype. This sequence joins TRBV7-2 and TRBJ2-3; unclear D gene. CDR3 size: 13 residues. From germline, CDR1 is SGHTA and CDR2 FQGNSA. Trimming shortened V by 0 bases and J by 6 bases, and 7 bases separated the two germline ends. CDR3 protein: CASSLARVDTQYF. In DNA form, the CDR3 reads TGTGCCAGCAGCTTAGCTAGGGTTGATACGCAGTATTTT.